This T cell receptor beta chain was identified during a study of blood T cell repertoires in COVID-19 (dated by TCRdb to 2020 to 2021). Background for the entire study: Samples from collaborators originated in the United States, Italy and Spain and spanned both the acute and convalescent phases of COVID-19. The material from the prospective study consisted of cDNA or gDNA derived from T cells, B-cell-depleted T cells, or PBMCs. The dataset comprised deeply sampled blood TCRbeta repertoires from subjects exposed to, actively infected with, or recovered from COVID-19. A freely available public database, intended as a resource for researchers studying the immune response to SARS-CoV-2, is where the repertoires were released. Samples came from the ongoing ImmuneRACE study (first 160 participants) plus 1,254 subjects from 6 global collaborators. Sample metadata almost always included a de-identified subject ID, COVID-19 status, age in years and sex. Where available, HLA class I and class II types were obtained from metadata supplied by the sample provider rather than from assay-based typing. On the study overall, not on this receptor specifically: The amount of clinical and demographic metadata varied by source and participant and was provided uncurated.

CDR1 LGHDT and CDR2 YNNKEL are derived from the germline V gene (reference sequence). The CDR3 goes from the cysteine to the phenylalanine over 16 residues. Only CDR3 DNA is held: 48 bases, read in frame from base 1. The junction shows trimming of 0 bases on V and 1 base on J, and the gene matches do not reach 4 bases of it. In the case of this clone: This receptor's antigen is unknown. It has no much larger one-base neighbor in the sample; base qualities were not kept.

The immunoSEQ Assay, a bias-controlled multiplex PCR, was used to amplify TCRbeta CDR3 regions from genomic DNA. The paper's processing steps were these. The number of nucleated cells in each sample was estimated from the amplification of reference gene primers within the assay. To quantify the absolute abundance of each unique TCRbeta CDR3 rearrangement, sequence reads were collapsed and filtered. For each sample, productive Simpson clonality was calculated as the square root of Simpson's diversity index over productive rearrangements. This is the immuneACCESS table as TCRdb keeps it, with only in-frame sequences that have V and J called. A part of the clones is gone; compared with another copy, unresolved V genes explain less than half, and the rest is unexplained. V and J calls and clone size follow that table, whereas D and trimming were derived from the DNA. In this sample the table shows some 90,000 clones, around four fifths of which occur a single time. The biggest ten clones account for over 9.5% of the sample.

The collaborating institutions used their own protocols to collect whole blood in K2EDTA tubes. Collaborator samples were shipped for TCRbeta analysis as frozen whole blood, isolated PBMCs, or DNA extracted from either sample type. Sequenced: peripheral blood. This receptor was taken from a human donor in a cohort sampled during active COVID-19. The V and J genes are TRBV3-1 (or the pseudogene TRBV3-2) and TRBJ2-3; 7 middle bases align to TRBD2. In nucleotide form, the sequence is TGTGCCAGCAGCCAAGATTGGCTAGCGGGCACAGATACGCAGTATTTT. This encodes CASSQDWLAGTDTQYF.